This T cell receptor beta chain is from a study of T-cell reconstitution after alpha-beta-depleted transplantation in children. V lost 0 bases and J 9 bases, leaving 10 bases between the germline ends. From germline, CDR1 is SGDLS and CDR2 YYNGEE. CDR3 length equals 13 residues. Study conclusions and caveats: Alpha-beta T cells present about two months after transplant were reported to originate from several hundred expanded graft clones.

In this sample, this clonotype turned up many times. Its antigen is unknown. It was with unique molecular identifiers that the TCRbeta library was prepared. TCRdb reprocessed the PCR reads via MiXCR and lists one record per CDR3 protein. The sample contains 200,000 to 250,000 distinct CDR3 sequences, approximately 7% of which appear only once. The TCR sequence derives from a boy younger than 10 with acute lymphoblastic leukemia, due to receive a stem cell transplant. J is TRBJ2-1 and V is TRBV9; no clear D. The sequences come from PBMCs, collected before TCRalphabeta/CD19-depleted stem cell transplant. CDR3 sequence: CASSVVSMSEQFF. Written as DNA, the CDR3 is TGTGCCAGCAGCGTAGTTAGTATGAGTGAGCAGTTCTTC.